These T cell receptor beta chains were read from a single sample in a study of control samples from healthy donors and cancer patients. The table came from immunoSEQ multiplex PCR; TCRdb's copy has only in-frame clones and leaves some out. The sample lists roughly 100,000 clones, 80% to 90% occurring once. The material sequenced was PBMCs. Receptors originate from a man aged 55 to 70 with lung cancer. CDR3s include the opening cysteine and the closing phenylalanine or tryptophan. The D gene is left open where the match is weak. Clone size appears in some rows only: once, few, many, or a class for an expanded clone.

>TRBJ2-3|TRBV9|.|.
TGTGCCAGCAGCACAACGGGATCGGACACAGATACGCAGTATTTT
CASSTTGSDTDTQYF
>TRBJ1-2|TRBV7-9|.|.
TGTGCCAGCAGCTTAGACCTCTATGGCTACACCTTC
CASSLDLYGYTF
>TRBJ2-3|TRBV3-1/TRBV3-2|.|.
TGTGCCAGCAGCCGTAGCAGACAGGACACAGATACGCAGTATTTT
CASSRSRQDTDTQYF
>TRBJ2-2|TRBV5-1|.|.
TGCGCCAGCAGCGCAGGGGACACCGGGGAGCTGTTTTTT
CASSAGDTGELFF
>TRBJ1-6|TRBV5-5|TRBD1|.
TGTGCCAGCAGCTCTGCGACAGGGGGTTATTCACCCCTCCACTTT
CASSSATGGYSPLHF
>TRBJ2-6|TRBV9|.|.
TGTGCCAGCAGCGTAGTGCGGGGAGGTATCTCTGGGGCCAACGTCCTGACTTTC
CASSVVRGGISGANVLTF
>TRBJ2-2|TRBV24-1|.|.
TGTGCCGGGTCGACACTATCGAACACCGGGGAGCTGTTTTTT
CAGSTLSNTGELFF
>TRBJ2-5|TRBV7-3|.|.
TGTGCCAGCAGCTTAACCCCCAACCCAGAGACCCAGTACTTC
CASSLTPNPETQYF
>TRBJ2-6|TRBV5-1|.|.
TGCGCCAGCAGCTATCGGCTAGCGTTCACTGGGGCCAACGTCCTGACTTTC
CASSYRLAFTGANVLTF
>TRBJ1-6|TRBV7-9|TRBD1|.
TGTGCCAGCAGCACCTCGGACAGGGGGAATTCACCCCTCCACTTT
CASSTSDRGNSPLHF
>TRBJ2-5|TRBV6-5|.|once
TGTGCCAGCCTAAAAACAGGTTTGAGGGAGACCCAGTACTTC
CASLKTGLRETQYF
>TRBJ2-1|TRBV7-3|TRBD1|once
TGTGCCAGCAGCCGGGGACAGGGGAACAATGAGCAGTTCTTC
CASSRGQGNNEQFF
>TRBJ1-2|TRBV7-2|TRBD1|few
TGTGCCAGCAGCCTTACGTCGACAGGGGGCTATGGCTACACCTTC
CASSLTSTGGYGYTF
>TRBJ1-1|TRBV11-2|.|few
TGTGCCAGCAGCTTAACTCGGCCAGCGGAAGCTTTCTTT
CASSLTRPAEAFF
>TRBJ1-2|TRBV5-4|TRBD1|.
TGTGCCAGCAGCTTGGGTGGGACAGAGAACTATGGCTACACCTTC
CASSLGGTENYGYTF
>TRBJ1-5|TRBV5-1|TRBD1|few
TGCGCCAGCAGCCAGACAGGGTTCAATCAGCCCCAGCATTTT
CASSQTGFNQPQHF
>TRBJ1-6|TRBV5-6|TRBD1|.
TGTGCCAGCAGAGAAGACAGGGCCGGGATTTCACCCCTCCACTTT
CASREDRAGISPLHF
>TRBJ2-7|TRBV9|TRBD1|once
TGTGCCAGCAGCACTGGGACAGGGAAAAACGAGCAGTACTTC
CASSTGTGKNEQYF
>TRBJ1-5|TRBV7-9|.|.
TGTGCCAGCAGCCCGAGCGGCGGGCAGGGACCCAATCAGCCCCAGCATTTT
CASSPSGGQGPNQPQHF
>TRBJ1-2|TRBV6-5|TRBD1|.
TGTGCCAGCACCTCGGGACAGATCTATGGCTACACCTTC
CASTSGQIYGYTF
>TRBJ1-5|TRBV15|.|few
TGTGCCACCAGCACGATGGGAAGGGAGGAACAGCCCCAGCATTTT
CATSTMGREEQPQHF
>TRBJ2-1|TRBV7-3|.|.
TGTGCCAGCAGCCCTCCGGACAGCTACAATGAGCAGTTCTTC
CASSPPDSYNEQFF